This T cell receptor beta chain is from a study of siplizumab effects on memory and regulatory T cells. General study results and limits: Roughly 75-95% of proliferating CD4+ or CD8+ clones defied assignment to a naive or memory phenotype.

This clone was seen only a few times. What it binds is unknown. The CDR3 runs to 13 residues. CDR1 SGHTA and CDR2 FQGNSA come from the germline V gene. V lost 3 bases and J lost 4, with 10 bases in between. Assay used: immunoSEQ multiplex PCR; TCRdb lists only in-frame clones, some missing. The sample records about 63,000 clones, roughly 85% being singletons. The sequence was obtained from a human donor in good health. Sequenced sample: memory CD4+ T cells sorted from blood. This chain uses TRBV7-2 with TRBJ2-7, with D possibly TRBD2 on 5 matching bases. The CDR3 coding sequence is TGTGCCAGCAGCTTCGATCGGGGTTACGAGCAGTACTTC. Amino acid sequence: CASSFDRGYEQYF. Full variable domain (outside the CDR3, taken from reference TRBV7-2 and TRBJ2-7): GAGVSQSPSNKVTEKGKDVELRCDPISGHTALYWYRQSLGQGLEFLIYFQGNSAPDKSGLPSDRFSAERTGGSVSTLTIQRTQQEDSAVYLCASSFDRGYEQYFGPGTRLTVT.